This TCR beta chain came from a study of human T cells and chemical hapten exposure (dated by TCRdb to 2020 to 2023). Regarding the research as a whole: For sensitization, 2% DPC in acetone was applied to a roughly 2 cm by roughly 2 cm area of upper inner arm skin. Weekly therapeutic DPC doses were additionally applied to the scalp of patients throughout the approximately 25-week study period. Patch tests used Finn chambers with 0.01% DPC on the upper back, scored after 6 days by International Contact Dermatitis Research Group standards. Most of the patients in the cohort were female, and the cohort covered alopecia areata with under or over 50% scalp involvement, alopecia totalis and alopecia universalis. The libraries were sequenced as a pool, and the TCR yield per sample differed mostly because of small variations in library volumes within the pool. Peripheral blood TCR repertoire changes were tracked in vivo in alopecia patients during primary and secondary sensitization to the hapten diphenylcyclopropenone (DPC). Blood samples were taken from patients before sensitization (week 0) and at 2, 6 and about 24 weeks after DPC sensitization. For TCR sequencing, blood came from 25 to 35 alopecia patients at anywhere from one to four time points (pre-sensitization, 2, 6 and 24 weeks). Summary of the overall study and its limitations: After repeated subsampling, the strength of the expansion versus patch-test correlation and the threshold at which it became significant changed. No change with DPC sensitization was found in the number of TCRs above 1 in 1000 frequency, and no evidence of global repertoire structure alterations was found. All patients had alopecia, a presumed autoimmune disease, so their immune response might differ from that of healthy individuals. Significantly more large CDR3 similarity clusters were formed by expanded TCRs than by pre-sensitization or healthy control sets, consistent with antigen-driven responses. Patch test score was positively correlated with the number of PT1 expanded TCRs, with significance at thresholds 8, 16 and 32 but not at 4.

This clonotype was observed a handful of times. Its antigen target is currently unknown. No base-level quality is on record; no much larger clone is a single base apart. The germline V gene provides CDR1 SGHTA and CDR2 FQGTGA. The CDR3, cysteine through phenylalanine, is 15 amino acids long. Left in the record is the CDR3 DNA by itself, 45 bases read in frame from the first base. V and J are truncated by 8 bases and 0 bases respectively, leaving an intervening sequence of 14 bases. What the time point label conveys for this sample: patch test 3, about 24 weeks after DPC sensitization. In light of the paper, this sample's treatment or condition label describes: therapeutic diphenylcyclopropenone sensitization with weekly scalp DPC. At every patch-test visit, the blood draw took place before the patch test was put on. Patients were considered eligible if aged 18 to 70, diagnosed with alopecia and deemed suitable for DPC therapy, and patients were excluded if pregnant. Unfractionated whole blood was collected in Tempus Blood RNA tubes, and total RNA was extracted from that blood.

Library preparation employed RACE. Data came from a NextSeq 500. During library preparation, unique molecular identifiers were attached to individual cDNA molecules so that TCRs could be counted in a quantitative, reproducible way. Each blood RNA sample was used to sequence both TCR alpha and TCR beta chains. Per the original workflow: The median number of TCRs per sample was around 96,000, ranging from roughly 23,224 to 700,000. The Decombinator software suite was used to annotate V, J and CDR3 in the TCR reads. For PS versus PT1 abundance plots, all samples were subsampled to the same number of TCRs (28,000). TCRs were defined as expanded if absent before sensitization and observed at least eight times at the 2-week time point. TCRdb ran its own pipeline on the public reads, namely fastp trimming at Q25 and MiXCR clone calling, and kept in-frame beta chains. CDR3 protein sequences are deduplicated, and each keeps its most common genes and DNA. These V and J calls are TCRdb output, not the study's own analysis. This sample has 150,000 to 200,000 distinct CDR3 sequences in its table, and 24% of those were observed once. Around 2.5% of the sample goes to the ten largest clones.

The rearranged chain carries TRBV7-3 and TRBJ1-3, with the D gene uncertain. The clonotype was recovered from a woman between 40 and 50 years old with alopecia areata. Some clones in this sample may be carry-over from other donors' samples. The specimen comprised whole blood, sampled in connection with sensitization to the hapten diphenylcyclopropenone (DPC). The DNA sequence reads TGTGCCAGCTCCCAATCTGGGAGCTCTGGAAACACCATATATTTT. Its translation is CASSQSGSSGNTIYF.